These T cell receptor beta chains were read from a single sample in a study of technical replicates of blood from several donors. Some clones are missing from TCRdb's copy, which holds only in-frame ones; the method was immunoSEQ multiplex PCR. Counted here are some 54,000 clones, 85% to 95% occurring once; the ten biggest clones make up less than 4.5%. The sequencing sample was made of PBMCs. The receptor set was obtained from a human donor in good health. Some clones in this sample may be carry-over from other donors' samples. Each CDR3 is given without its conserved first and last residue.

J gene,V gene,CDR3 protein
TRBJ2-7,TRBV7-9,ASSLAVEYEQY
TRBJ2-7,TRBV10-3,AISTPPEGTHEQY
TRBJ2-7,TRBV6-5,ASTPNPSSYEQY
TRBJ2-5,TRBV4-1,ASSHPLAPYQETQY
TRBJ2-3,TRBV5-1,ASSANSGGRTDTQY
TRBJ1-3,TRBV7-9,ASSFSDSFSGNTIY
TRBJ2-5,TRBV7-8,ASSLVGTSQETQY
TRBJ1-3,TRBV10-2,ASSTSNGPGDGNTIY
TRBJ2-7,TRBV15,ATRPRGGENYEQY
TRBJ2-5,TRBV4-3,ASSHGPLAQETQY
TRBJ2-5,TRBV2,ASSDWGEVTQY
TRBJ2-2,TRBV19,ASRSLAYAGELF
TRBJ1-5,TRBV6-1,ASTRDRGGQPQH
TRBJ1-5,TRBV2,ASSLTGAEGQPQH
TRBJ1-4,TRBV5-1,ASSLDPGTVNEKLF
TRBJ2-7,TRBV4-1,ASSQSPGHPSYEQY
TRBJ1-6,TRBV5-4,ASSSGGGAGNSPLH
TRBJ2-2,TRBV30,AWSVPRLGAGELF
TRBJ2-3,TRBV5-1,ASSLGPSGDTQY
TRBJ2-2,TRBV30,AWTSGTLNTGELF
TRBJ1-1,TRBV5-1,ASSSYDRNTEAF
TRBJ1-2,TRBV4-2,ASSQEDTYGYT
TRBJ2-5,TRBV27,ASSGSSQETQY
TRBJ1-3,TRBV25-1,ASKKGGGNTIY
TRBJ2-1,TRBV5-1,ASSFLGSGGSNSYNEQF
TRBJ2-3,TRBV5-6,ASSLVSSGGTDTQY
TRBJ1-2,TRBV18,ASSPGSGGVYT
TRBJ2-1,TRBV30,AWSKVTAATYNEQF
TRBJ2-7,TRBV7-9,ASSLNQGEIYEQY
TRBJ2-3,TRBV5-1,ASSWTGSTDTQY
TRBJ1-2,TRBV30,AWSVQAGNYGYT
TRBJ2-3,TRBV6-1,ASSEPGGGTDTQY
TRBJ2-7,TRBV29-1,SVVDRGEQY